A selection of T cell receptor beta chains follows, all from one sample in a study of CD4 T cells in relation to SARS-CoV-2 and coronaviruses. These receptors have no known antigen. Data came from immunoSEQ multiplex PCR; TCRdb stores just in-frame clones and leaves some out. Of some 30,000 clones listed, about 70% are singletons. Sequencing was carried out using CD4+ T cells from PBMCs, cultured in vitro. The receptors stem from a human donor in good health. CDR3s include the opening cysteine and the closing phenylalanine or tryptophan. The D gene is left open where the match is weak. Clone sizes are given selectively: once, few, many, or a class where the clone is expanded.

TGTGCCAGTAGTATTTCTGCTAGCGGCAATGAGCAGTTCTTC,CASSISASGNEQFF,TRBJ2-1,TRBD2,TRBV19,.
TGTGCCAGCAAGCCGGGGGATTTCAATCAGCCCCAGCATTTT,CASKPGDFNQPQHF,TRBJ1-5,.,TRBV6-6,once
TGTGCCAGCAGCTCGGGACAGCAAAGGAGCTACACCTTC,CASSSGQQRSYTF,TRBJ1-2,TRBD1,TRBV5-4,.
TGCGCCAGCAGCTTGGGGTCTTTTCCAGCCCAGGAGACAGATACGCAGTATTTT,CASSLGSFPAQETDTQYF,TRBJ2-3,.,TRBV5-1,.
TGTGCCAGCAGCTTACTTGGCTACGAGCAGTACTTC,CASSLLGYEQYF,TRBJ2-7,.,TRBV11-2,.
TGTGCCAGCAGCTCAAGACTAGCGGGGTCTACGCAGTATTTT,CASSSRLAGSTQYF,TRBJ2-3,TRBD2,TRBV11-1,.
TGTGCCAGCAGCGGATACAGCATTACTAGCACAGATACGCAGTATTTT,CASSGYSITSTDTQYF,TRBJ2-3,.,TRBV11-2,.
TGTGCCAGCAGCTACGACAGGGTCGCCTACGAGCAGTACTTC,CASSYDRVAYEQYF,TRBJ2-7,TRBD1,TRBV7-2,.
TGTGCCAGTAGTTCCTTAACTAGCAATGAGCAGTTCTTC,CASSSLTSNEQFF,TRBJ2-1,.,TRBV19,.
TGTGCCAGCAGCCGAACCTATGTCGGGGGCGAGACCCAGTACTTC,CASSRTYVGGETQYF,TRBJ2-5,.,TRBV16,.
TGTGCTAGTGGTTTGGTCCCAAGGGGGGGTATCGGGGGGCGAAGCACAGATACGCAGTATTTT,CASGLVPRGGIGGRSTDTQYF,TRBJ2-3,.,TRBV12-5,few
TGCGCCAGCAGCCCCGCGGGAGGGATAGATACGCAGTATTTT,CASSPAGGIDTQYF,TRBJ2-3,TRBD2,TRBV5-1,.
TGTGCCAGCAGCAAACCGGCTTTTGTGGACAGAGGCAATGAGACTGAAGCTTTCTTT,CASSKPAFVDRGNETEAFF,TRBJ1-1,.,TRBV21-1,.
TGTGCCAGCAGCCCGGGACAGGGAACCCTCTCTGGGGCCAACGTCCTGACTTTC,CASSPGQGTLSGANVLTF,TRBJ2-6,TRBD1,TRBV7-2,.
TGCGCCAGCAGCCAAGCGGGGCTTACGCAGTATTTT,CASSQAGLTQYF,TRBJ2-3,.,TRBV4-1,.
TGTGCCAGCAGCGCAGGATATGAGACCCAGTACTTC,CASSAGYETQYF,TRBJ2-5,.,TRBV28,.
TGTGCCAGCAGTCGCGGACTGAGCTCCTACAATGAGCAGTTCTTC,CASSRGLSSYNEQFF,TRBJ2-1,.,TRBV14,.
TGTGCCAGTACTGACAGGGCCTACGAGCAGTACTTC,CASTDRAYEQYF,TRBJ2-7,TRBD1,TRBV19,few
TGTGCCAGCAGCCTGGGACAGGGACCTGGCTACACCTTC,CASSLGQGPGYTF,TRBJ1-2,TRBD1,TRBV2,once
TGCAGCGTTGGTACAGGGGGCGACTATGGCTACACCTTC,CSVGTGGDYGYTF,TRBJ1-2,TRBD1,TRBV29-1,.
TGTGCCAGCAGTCCTCGGGCGAACACTGAAGCTTTCTTT,CASSPRANTEAFF,TRBJ1-1,.,TRBV14,.
TGCGCCAGCAGCATCGCCTTGGACAGGGCCGACGAGCAGTACTTC,CASSIALDRADEQYF,TRBJ2-7,TRBD1,TRBV5-1,few